The sequence of this TCR beta chain was determined in a study of blood T cells in healthy people across ages. As for the study in general: Template switching captured about one barcoded beta molecule per two T cells. Whole-study findings and limits: Conclusively comparing naive with antigen-experienced cells was impossible with unsorted PBMCs. Naive T cell percentage strongly correlated with TCR beta diversity. While age rose, TCR beta diversity per million T cells dropped in a roughly linear way.

This clonotype was detected only a few times. Its cognate antigen is unknown. It was with a sample-barcoded 5' primer and a J-beta primer mix that a second PCR of roughly 7 to 12 cycles was run. TCRdb ran MiXCR on the 5' RACE reads and lists one entry per CDR3 protein. The sample yields around 580,000 distinct CDR3 sequences, under 55% seen once. CDR1 and CDR2 (germline): DFQATT, SNEGSKA (reference sequence). J gave up 3 bases and V 6 bases, and 10 bases lay outside the gene matches. The CDR3 is 15 residues long. The chain is built from TRBV20-1 and TRBJ2-7, with 11 bases aligning to TRBD2. This sequence originates from a man older than 75 in good health. The sample taken for sequencing was blood. CDR3 sequence reads: CSAGVSGRVNYEQYF. CDR3 bases: TGCAGTGCGGGCGTTAGCGGGAGGGTGAACTACGAGCAGTACTTC.